This T cell receptor (beta chain) was profiled in a study of blood T cell repertoires in COVID-19. On the study more broadly: The analysed material was cDNA or gDNA that came from T cells, B-cell-depleted T cells, or PBMCs.

Study processing details: Amplification from reference gene primers served as the basis for estimated nucleated cell counts. Sequencing used immunoSEQ multiplex PCR; TCRdb keeps in-frame clones, though not all of them. V, J and clone size reflect that table, while D and trimming were determined from the DNA. The sample holds some 180,000 clones, around 86% seen once. Sequenced sample: peripheral blood. The TCR originated in a man aged 35 to 55 with acute or convalescent COVID-19.

CDR3 region: CASVRGLAGLETQYF. Here the CDR3 DNA reads TGTGCCAGCGTAAGAGGACTAGCGGGGCTTGAGACCCAGTACTTC. The chain has TRBV6-5 and TRBJ2-5, with 12 bases matching TRBD2. Trimming took 8 bases from V and 5 from J; bases not matched to a gene: 9. The CDR3 is 15 amino acids. Germline V gene sequence: CDR1 MNHEY, CDR2 SVGAGI.